The present TCR beta chain was sequenced within a study of early stage breast cancer tumors. Study summary: Average read coverage per sample was approximately 10-fold.

Profiled with immunoSEQ multiplex PCR; TCRdb holds only in-frame clones, not every one. Found here are 5,500 to 6,500 clones, around 84% of them singletons; the top ten hold 11%. Points from the study as a whole: Bulk DNA sequencing of unsorted cells missed chain pairing and markers.

Trimming stripped 4 bases from V and 0 bases from J, with 8 bases between. CDR1 and CDR2 from the germline V gene are SGHDT and YYEEEE. The length of the CDR3 is 14 residues. Remarks on this clone: Its matching antigen is unknown.

This sequence originates from a person aged 70 to 79 with breast cancer. The sample comprised normal breast tissue next to the tumor. V gene TRBV5-6 combines with J gene TRBJ1-3; no firm D call. The CDR3 here is CASSQGLSGNTIYF. Written as DNA, the CDR3 is TGTGCCAGCAGCCAAGGACTCTCTGGAAACACCATATATTTT.